This T cell receptor (beta chain) was documented in a study of blood T cell repertoires in COVID-19. The method was immunoSEQ multiplex PCR; TCRdb's version includes in-frame clones alone and lacks a portion of them. This table has 350,000 to 400,000 clones, 90% to 95% appearing once. Participant ages covered roughly 18 to 89 years across 20 to 30 US areas. The CDR3 contains 11 residues. Germline V lookup: CDR1 GTSNPN, CDR2 SVGIG (reference sequence). With 0 bases removed from V and 7 bases from J, the gap between germline ends came to 6 bases. This receptor was identified in a middle-aged woman who had been exposed to COVID-19. The rearrangement joins TRBV30 to TRBJ1-1; D not resolved. The specimen was PBMCs or T cells enriched from blood (not recorded which). CDR3 residues: CAWSVRSEAFF. The CDR3 nucleotides read TGTGCCTGGAGTGTACGGAGTGAAGCTTTCTTT.